These 9 T cell receptor beta chains came from one sample sequenced in a study of technical replicates of blood from a handful of donors. The data were produced by immunoSEQ multiplex PCR, yet TCRdb's version contains in-frame clones alone and is incomplete. The repertoire holds approximately 100,000 clones, with 96% as singletons. Sample: T cells isolated from PBMCs. The source of these receptors is a human donor in good health.

V is TRBV4-2 and J is TRBJ1-2, with TRBD1 matching over 7 bases. V shed 0 bases and J 4 bases; nucleotides not matched to a gene: 8. This CDR3 spans 16 amino acids. Per the germline V gene, CDR1 is LGHNA and CDR2 is YNFKEQ. The CDR3 is CASSQDRDSSFYGYTF. DNA for the CDR3: TGTGCCAGCAGCCAAGACCGGGACAGCTCCTTCTATGGCTACACCTTC.

The CDR3 here is CASSFTGTGLAGELFF. The CDR3 DNA is TGCGCCAGCAGCTTTACCGGGACAGGATTGGCCGGGGAGCTGTTTTTT. The J gene is TRBJ2-2, the V gene TRBV5-1; 8 nucleotides agree with TRBD1. The trim removed 2 bases at V and 6 bases at J, leaving 9 bases unmatched. The CDR3 loop spans 16 amino acids. Germline loops: CDR1 SGHRS, CDR2 YFSETQ.

This clone was recorded once. The chain couples TRBV28 to TRBJ1-2; 8 nucleotides align to TRBD1. V shed 5 bases and J 8 bases; nucleotides not matched to a gene: 13. The CDR3 sequence is 15 residues long. From germline, CDR1 is MDHEN and CDR2 SYDVKM. In DNA, the CDR3 is TGTGCCAGCAGTATCCCCCCCCAGGGGGCTGGGGGCTACACCTTC. It is translated as CASSIPPQGAGGYTF.

In its sample, this clone was seen once. The J gene is TRBJ1-5, the V gene TRBV7-9; TRBD1 might be the D (6 bases). Germline assignment: CDR1 SEHNR and CDR2 FQNEAQ (reference sequence). Trimming took 5 bases from V and 7 from J, leaving 15 bases between them. This CDR3 comprises 14 residues. The CDR3 DNA sequence: TGTGCCAGCAGCCCGGGGGGGGCAGGGCAGCCCCAGCATTTT. As protein: CASSPGGAGQPQHF.

The chain employs TRBV5-8 and TRBJ1-4; D gene uncertain. This CDR3 comprises 16 residues. V shed 0 bases and J shed 7 bases, with 16 bases lying between them. From germline, CDR1 is SGHTS and CDR2 YDEGEE. CDR3 DNA: TGTGCCAGCAGCTTGGGCAATCTAGGGAGACTTGAAAAACTGTTTTTT. Protein sequence: CASSLGNLGRLEKLFF.

The V gene is TRBV30, the J gene TRBJ2-2; D remains unclear. The CDR3 loop spans 13 amino acids. The V end lost 2 bases, the J end lost 1 base, and 5 bases lay between the germline ends. Germline CDR1 reads GTSNPN; CDR2 reads SVGIG (reference sequence). CDR3 region: CAWSNRNTGELFF. The CDR3 bases are TGTGCCTGGAGTAACAGGAACACCGGGGAGCTGTTTTTT.

This clone appeared once. This rearrangement joins TRBV5-1 to TRBJ1-1, with D hard to call. CDR3 size: 15 residues. Germline V CDR1 and CDR2: SGHRS, YFSETQ. V lost 0 bases and J 3 bases, leaving 12 bases between the germline ends. CDR3 sequence: CASSLEGLVYTEAFF. Written as DNA, the CDR3 is TGCGCCAGCAGCTTGGAAGGACTGGTATACACTGAAGCTTTCTTT.

The chain links TRBV7-9 to TRBJ2-4, with unresolved D. The CDR3 is 12 amino acids. Trimming removed 2 bases from V and 9 bases from J, with 8 bases in between. Germline V gene sequence: CDR1 SEHNR, CDR2 FQNEAQ (reference sequence). The CDR3 region is CASSLSGGIQYF. CDR3 coding DNA: TGTGCCAGCAGCTTAAGTGGCGGCATTCAGTACTTC.

The rearrangement uses TRBV19 and TRBJ1-1; possibly TRBD1 for D (6 bases). Germline CDR1 LNHDA, CDR2 SQIVND (reference sequence). The CDR3 consists of 17 residues. Trimming took off 1 base at V and 1 base at J, with 16 bases between the two ends. CDR3 region: CASSIGESGDWNTEAFF. DNA for the CDR3: TGTGCCAGTAGTATAGGGGAGTCAGGGGATTGGAACACTGAAGCTTTCTTT.